Listed here are 9 T cell receptor beta chains from one sample, sequenced in a study of response to subunit inactivated influenza vaccine. TCRdb passed the RT-PCR reads through MiXCR, listing each CDR3 protein once. The table shows roughly 520,000 distinct CDR3 sequences, with roughly 25% occurring only once. The specimen comprised CD4+ T cells sorted from PBMCs, sampled roughly 5 days after vaccination. Receptors originate from a man aged 45-60 years who received an inactivated influenza vaccine.

This clonotype appeared many times. J is TRBJ1-1 and V is TRBV12-3 or TRBV12-4; tentative D call: TRBD1 (6 bases). The CDR3 is made up of 12 amino acids. The V end lost 4 bases, the J end lost 7 bases, and 10 bases lay between the germline ends. The CDR3 region has the DNA TGTGCCAGCAGTTCTCACAGGGTTGAAGCTTTCTTT. Translated: CASSSHRVEAFF.

The chain joins TRBV12-3 or TRBV12-4 to TRBJ1-2; a possible D gene is TRBD1 (6 bases). This CDR3 spans 11 amino acids. Trimming took off 5 bases at V and 5 bases at J, with 6 bases between the two ends. The CDR3 DNA reads as TGTGCCAGCAGTGGACAGTATGGCTACACCTTC. It specifies CASSGQYGYTF.

This clonotype was observed at least ten times. The chain joins TRBV12-3 or TRBV12-4 to TRBJ2-7; D may be TRBD1 (6 bases). V was cut by 2 bases and J by 6 bases, with 11 bases left in between. CDR3 length equals 13 residues. In DNA, the CDR3 is TGTGCCAGCAGTTTACGGGCAGGGGCCGAGCAGTACTTC. Protein sequence: CASSLRAGAEQYF.

This clonotype was seen only a few times. The rearrangement links TRBV30 to TRBJ2-5; a weak D match, TRBD2 (5 bases). V gave up 3 bases and J gave up 4 bases, with 15 bases separating them. Germline CDR1 reads GTSNPN; CDR2 reads SVGIG (reference sequence). This CDR3 region has 14 residues. The CDR3 loop is CAWSADLRGETQYF. Here the CDR3 DNA reads TGTGCCTGGAGCGCCGACCTCCGGGGAGAGACCCAGTACTTC.

The V and J genes are TRBV4-1 and TRBJ2-7; tentatively, D is TRBD1 or TRBD2 (5 bases each). V lost 6 bases, J lost 3 bases, and 18 bases lay in between. The CDR3 length is 15 residues. CDR1 is MGHRA, CDR2 YSYEKL, per germline. The CDR3 loop is CASSYPGRSFYEQYF. CDR3 DNA sequence: TGCGCCAGCAGTTATCCGGGACGGTCGTTCTACGAGCAGTACTTC.

The CDR3 sequence: CASSSLGGGGYTF. The CDR3 nucleotides read TGTGCCAGCAGTTCCTTAGGGGGAGGGGGCTACACCTTC. The rearrangement joins TRBV12-3 or TRBV12-4 to TRBJ1-2; D is perhaps TRBD1 (6 bases). Deletions cut 4 bases from V and 8 bases from J, with 14 bases between. The CDR3 totals 13 residues.

The chain is built from TRBV3-1 and TRBJ2-7; D remains ambiguous. Trimming shortened V by 4 bases and J by 6 bases, and 10 bases separated the two germline ends. CDR3 size: 12 residues. The V gene's germline CDR1 is LGHDT and CDR2 YNNKEL (reference sequence). The CDR3 here is CASSRPWGEQYF. CDR3 sequence (DNA): TGTGCCAGCAGCCGGCCATGGGGCGAGCAGTACTTC.

The J gene is TRBJ2-1, the V gene TRBV24-1; 8 bases align to TRBD2. The CDR3 sequence is 16 residues long. CDR1 and CDR2 (germline): KGHDR, SFDVKD. V was pared by 0 bases and J by 2 bases, with 2 bases of the junction left unmatched. The CDR3 sequence: CATSDLPGLAYNEQFF. The CDR3, as DNA: TGTGCCACCAGTGATTTGCCGGGACTAGCCTACAATGAGCAGTTCTTC.

This clonotype has more than one count but fewer than ten. The CDR3 spells CASSLAGFGLEQFF. The CDR3, as DNA: TGTGCCAGCAGCTTAGCAGGGTTTGGACTTGAGCAGTTCTTC. The rearrangement links TRBV7-9 to TRBJ2-1; a weak D match, TRBD2 (5 bases). The CDR3 is 14 residues long. Between the trimmed V and J ends, which lost 0 bases and 9 bases, there was a span of 12 bases. Germline-derived CDR1 and CDR2 are SEHNR and FQNEAQ (reference sequence).